The 10 T cell receptor beta chains presented below share a single source sample, sequenced in a study of T cells in Graves' hyperthyroidism and ophthalmopathy. There were TCR beta CDR3 regions amplified from RNA transcripts. Initially, a first-round RT-PCR of the TCR CDR3 employed the HTBI primer set. TCRdb itself ran the multiplex PCR reads through MiXCR, one entry per CDR3 protein. The sample carries a few hundred thousand distinct CDR3 sequences, about 12% recorded once. The specimen sequenced was blood. Receptors were obtained from a young woman with Graves' hyperthyroidism.

This clonotype was detected many times. V usage is TRBV28 and J usage is TRBJ2-7, with D possibly being TRBD1 or TRBD2 (5 bases each). The V end was cut by 10 bases, the J end by 3 bases, with 19 bases between. The CDR3 covers 14 residues. Germline CDR1 reads MDHEN; CDR2 reads SYDVKM. CDR3 DNA: TGTGCCACCATTTCCGGGACCCACGGCTACGAGCAGTACTTC. This codes for CATISGTHGYEQYF. The complete variable domain, with remaining parts taken from reference TRBV28 and TRBJ2-7, reads DVKVTQSSRYLVKRTGEKVFLECVQDMDHENMFWYRQDPGLGLRLIYFSYDVKMKEKGDIPEGYSVSREKKERFSLILESASTNQTSMYLCATISGTHGYEQYFGPGTRLTVT.

This clonotype was seen many times. The V gene is TRBV20-1, the J gene TRBJ1-6, with D perhaps TRBD1 (5 bases). V lost 0 bases and J 7 bases, leaving 13 bases between the germline ends. Germline V CDR1 and CDR2: DFQATT, SNEGSKA (reference sequence). CDR3 size: 15 residues. The CDR3 is CSARDSAGKNSPLHF. The CDR3 bases are TGCAGTGCTAGAGATTCGGCAGGGAAGAATTCACCCCTCCACTTT.

This clonotype was detected ten times or more. The genes are TRBV20-1 and TRBJ2-1; weak D call: TRBD2 (6 bases). CDR1 is DFQATT, CDR2 SNEGSKA, per germline (reference sequence). The germline V and J ends were trimmed by 3 bases and 4 bases, with 16 bases remaining between them. This CDR3 is 15 amino acids long. CDR3 sequence reads: CSASSWSGSYNEQFF. Here the CDR3 DNA reads TGCAGTGCTAGCTCATGGAGCGGGTCTTACAATGAGCAGTTCTTC.

The genes are TRBV5-1 and TRBJ2-1; TRBD1 agrees at 8 bases. Germline-derived CDR1 and CDR2 are SGHRS and YFSETQ. Trimming at V came to 4 bases and at J to 1 base, leaving 7 bases not matched to a gene. This CDR3 comprises 16 residues. The CDR3: CASSDARGLSYNEQFF. CDR3 coding DNA: TGCGCCAGCAGCGACGCCAGGGGGCTATCCTACAATGAGCAGTTCTTC.

To note about this clonotype: Here the CDR3 omits its conserved ending phenylalanine or tryptophan, so a read error is the likely source. This rearrangement joins TRBV6-5 to TRBJ2-7; TRBD2 might be the D (6 bases). CDR1 and CDR2 from the germline V gene are MNHEY and SVGAGI. The CDR3 consists of 16 residues. The V end was cut by 2 bases, the J end by 2 bases, with 16 bases between. CDR3 in DNA: TGTGCCAGCAGTTACGGCGGGGATTTAGGGACCTACGAGCAGTACCTC. Translation gives CASSYGGDLGTYEQYL.

This clonotype showed up many times. This chain links TRBV30 with TRBJ1-1; tentatively, D is TRBD1 (6 bases). CDR1 GTSNPN and CDR2 SVGIG come from the germline V gene (reference sequence). This CDR3 comprises 14 residues. Trimming took 0 bases from V and 5 from J, leaving 13 bases between them. As DNA, the CDR3 is TGTGCCTGGAGTGTCAGGGGCTTTTTAACTGAAGCTTTCTTT. Translated: CAWSVRGFLTEAFF.

This clonotype showed up many times. This rearrangement joins TRBV10-3 to TRBJ2-5, with D possibly TRBD1 on 6 matching bases. Trimming cost V 10 bases and J 3 bases, with 21 bases left between them. This CDR3 has 15 amino acids. Per the germline V gene, CDR1 is ENHRY and CDR2 is SYGVKD. CDR3 region: CASKPQTGSKETQYF. The CDR3 nucleotides are TGTGCCAGTAAGCCACAGACAGGATCCAAAGAGACCCAGTACTTC.

This clonotype was counted at least ten times. The chain uses TRBV10-2 and TRBJ2-1, with D uncertain. CDR1 is WSHSY and CDR2 is SAAADI in the germline V gene. V was cut by 2 bases and J by 5 bases, with 16 bases left in between. The CDR3 consists of 16 residues. DNA of the CDR3: TGCGCCAGCAGTGAGGTGGTCGGGCGCCCTGACAATGAGCAGTTCTTC. This codes for CASSEVVGRPDNEQFF.

CDR3 nucleotide sequence: TGTGCCAGCAGCCTCTTTAGGGGGATTATTAAAAGCAACACCGGGGAGCTGTTTTTT. Its protein product is CASSLFRGIIKSNTGELFF. The chain joins TRBV12-3 or TRBV12-4 to TRBJ2-2; D is perhaps TRBD1 (6 bases). V was pared by 6 bases and J by 2 bases, with 25 bases between. The CDR3 is 19 residues long.

Details on this clonotype: This sequence may be a read error, since a much larger clone differs from it by one base. The chain is built from TRBV12-3 or TRBV12-4 and TRBJ1-1, with no clear D. Trimming took off 4 bases at V and 4 bases at J, with 13 bases between the two ends. The length of the CDR3 is 14 residues. In DNA, the CDR3 is TGTGCCAGCAGTTATTGGGTCGGTGGCACTGAAGCTTTCTTT. Its protein product is CASSYWVGGTEAFF.